Listed here are 6 T cell receptor beta chains from one sample, sequenced in a study of T-cell reconstitution after alpha-beta-depleted transplantation in children. Researchers prepared the TCRbeta library using unique molecular identifiers, the study reports. Using its own MiXCR run on the PCR reads, TCRdb lists one record per CDR3 protein. This table has some 200,000 distinct CDR3 sequences, about 15% appearing once. The sequences come from PBMCs from the stem cell graft donor, collected from the stem cell graft. The receptor set was obtained from a human donor who donated a stem cell graft to a child with acute lymphoblastic leukemia.

Ten or more counts support this clonotype. The CDR3, as DNA: TGCAGTGCTATGGGACAGATAAATTCACCCCTCCACTTT. It encodes CSAMGQINSPLHF. The chain recombines TRBV20-1 with TRBJ1-6; 7 positions match TRBD1. The CDR3 is 13 amino acids. In germline, CDR1 is DFQATT, CDR2 SNEGSKA (reference sequence). J gave up 7 bases and V 4 bases, and 4 bases lay outside the gene matches.

This clonotype was detected many times. The chain couples TRBV5-1 to TRBJ2-2, with D uncertain. V was pared by 0 bases and J by 7 bases, with 7 bases between. Germline lookup yields CDR1 SGHRS and CDR2 YFSETQ. The CDR3 is 13 amino acids. DNA for the CDR3: TGCGCCAGCAGCTTGGAGTACAACGGGGAGCTGTTTTTT. Translation gives CASSLEYNGELFF.

This clonotype appeared a few times. V is TRBV27 and J is TRBJ2-2, with D possibly matching TRBD2 (6 bases). The CDR3 sequence is 15 residues long. From germline, CDR1 is MNHEY and CDR2 SMNVEV (reference sequence). V was trimmed by 7 bases and J by 4 bases, leaving 16 bases between them. This chain's CDR3 is CASTSRRVGTGELFF. The CDR3 coding sequence is TGTGCCAGCACCTCTAGGAGGGTCGGCACCGGGGAGCTGTTTTTT.

The gene calls are TRBV12-3 or TRBV12-4 and TRBJ1-1; 9 bases map to TRBD1. The J segment lost 4 bases and the V segment lost 6 bases, leaving 9 bases of the junction unmatched. This CDR3 has 15 residues. CDR3 sequence (DNA): TGTGCCAGCAGCAAGACAGGGGGAGGTATCACTGAAGCTTTCTTT. Amino acid sequence: CASSKTGGGITEAFF.

This clonotype was observed many times. The genes are TRBV20-1 and TRBJ2-7; D tentatively reads TRBD1 or TRBD2 (7 bases each). Trimming shortened V by 3 bases and J by 11 bases, and 14 bases separated the two germline ends. This CDR3 has 11 amino acids. Germline CDR1 and CDR2: DFQATT and SNEGSKA (reference sequence). This chain's CDR3 is CSARGPGGEYF. The CDR3 DNA reads TGCAGTGCTAGGGGTCCAGGGGGGGAGTACTTC.

The rearrangement links TRBV20-1 to TRBJ2-7; tentative D call: TRBD2 (6 bases). Germline values: CDR1 DFQATT, CDR2 SNEGSKA (reference sequence). The CDR3 is made up of 15 amino acids. With 3 bases removed from V and 0 bases from J, the gap between germline ends came to 15 bases. CDR3 amino acids: CSASHSGRSSYEQYF. CDR3 sequence (DNA): TGCAGTGCTAGCCATAGCGGAAGGAGCTCCTACGAGCAGTACTTC.